Listed below are T cell receptor beta chains from one sample, sequenced in a study of OX40 agonist ivuxolimab in advanced cancers. Clones were read by immunoSEQ multiplex PCR, and TCRdb kept only the in-frame ones, dropping some. The profile shows tens of thousands of clones, 85% to 90% of them singletons. Sequenced material: CD4+ or CD8+ T cells sorted from blood, taken in a trial of the OX40 agonist ivuxolimab. Receptors originate from an adult with an advanced solid tumor such as melanoma, head and neck, liver or kidney cancer. Each CDR3 is given with its conserved first and last residue. The order of the fields is V gene, J gene, D gene, clone size, CDR3 DNA, CDR3 protein. D genes are given only for firm matches. Clone size is not always given. Where it is, it says once, few, many or a class for expanded clones.

v_gene: TRBV19; j_gene: TRBJ1-2; d_gene: NA; abundance: NA; CDR3nt: TGTGCCAGTAGTATAGATCTTAGGAACTATGGCTACACCTTC; CDR3aa: CASSIDLRNYGYTF
v_gene: TRBV6-1; j_gene: TRBJ1-5; d_gene: NA; abundance: NA; CDR3nt: TGTGCCAGCAGGGAGGGGGTTACGGACAATCAGCCCCAGCATTTT; CDR3aa: CASREGVTDNQPQHF
v_gene: TRBV27; j_gene: TRBJ1-1; d_gene: NA; abundance: NA; CDR3nt: TGTGCCAGCACTTCTGGCCTGGCAGAAGCTTTCTTT; CDR3aa: CASTSGLAEAFF
v_gene: TRBV19; j_gene: TRBJ2-7; d_gene: NA; abundance: NA; CDR3nt: TGTGCCAGTAGTGCGGGACTGGGGTACGAGCAGTACTTC; CDR3aa: CASSAGLGYEQYF
v_gene: TRBV11-3; j_gene: TRBJ2-1; d_gene: NA; abundance: NA; CDR3nt: TGTGCCAGCAGCTCATCGCCCGGAGTGCATGAGCAGTTCTTC; CDR3aa: CASSSSPGVHEQFF
v_gene: TRBV27; j_gene: TRBJ2-5; d_gene: NA; abundance: NA; CDR3nt: TGTGCCAGCAGTTTATCGTGGGGTACGGAGACCCAGTACTTC; CDR3aa: CASSLSWGTETQYF
v_gene: TRBV7-9; j_gene: TRBJ2-5; d_gene: NA; abundance: once; CDR3nt: TGTGCCAGCAGCCCGGGAGTAGGCGGGGAGACCCAGTACTTC; CDR3aa: CASSPGVGGETQYF
v_gene: TRBV13; j_gene: TRBJ2-6; d_gene: TRBD1; abundance: NA; CDR3nt: TGTGCCAGCAGCCTAGGACAGGGAGCTGCTGGGGCCAACGTCCTGACTTTC; CDR3aa: CASSLGQGAAGANVLTF
v_gene: TRBV6-1; j_gene: TRBJ2-7; d_gene: TRBD2; abundance: NA; CDR3nt: TGTGCCAGCAGTTATGGACTAGCGGGGGACGAGCAGTACTTC; CDR3aa: CASSYGLAGDEQYF
v_gene: TRBV7-9; j_gene: TRBJ2-7; d_gene: NA; abundance: NA; CDR3nt: TGTGCCAGCAGCTTAGTGCGAACGCCCCGGCAGTACTTC; CDR3aa: CASSLVRTPRQYF
v_gene: TRBV9; j_gene: TRBJ2-1; d_gene: NA; abundance: NA; CDR3nt: TGTGCCAGCAGCGTAGGACCCAGCTCCTACAATGAGCAGTTCTTC; CDR3aa: CASSVGPSSYNEQFF
v_gene: TRBV25-1; j_gene: TRBJ2-7; d_gene: NA; abundance: NA; CDR3nt: TGTGCCAGCAGTGGAGCCGGGACTCTTCTCGAGCAGTACTTC; CDR3aa: CASSGAGTLLEQYF
v_gene: TRBV4-2; j_gene: TRBJ1-1; d_gene: NA; abundance: NA; CDR3nt: TGTGCCAGCAGCTTTAGGGGGGGCACTGAAGCTTTCTTT; CDR3aa: CASSFRGGTEAFF
v_gene: TRBV5-6; j_gene: TRBJ1-1; d_gene: TRBD1; abundance: NA; CDR3nt: TGTGCCAGCAGCTTTAGGCGGGACAGCCGAGATGAAGCTTTCTTT; CDR3aa: CASSFRRDSRDEAFF
v_gene: TRBV4-3; j_gene: TRBJ1-1; d_gene: TRBD1; abundance: NA; CDR3nt: TGCGCCAGCAGCCCAACAGGGGCTGGCCCAAACACTGAAGCTTTCTTT; CDR3aa: CASSPTGAGPNTEAFF
v_gene: TRBV4-3; j_gene: TRBJ2-7; d_gene: NA; abundance: NA; CDR3nt: TGCGCCAGCAGCCAAGATTGGCAGGCAGCGCTCGGGGAGCAGTACTTC; CDR3aa: CASSQDWQAALGEQYF
v_gene: TRBV27; j_gene: TRBJ2-1; d_gene: TRBD2; abundance: NA; CDR3nt: TGTGCCAGCAGTCCAGGGACTAGCGGGAGCAATGAGCAGTTCTTC; CDR3aa: CASSPGTSGSNEQFF